One sample yielded the 5 T cell receptor beta chains listed below, sequenced in a study of blood T cells in healthy people across ages. A sample-barcoded 5' primer and a J-beta primer mix were used in a second PCR of about 6 to 12 cycles. One entry per CDR3 protein, called by TCRdb with MiXCR from the 5' RACE reads. The sample shows about 780,000 distinct CDR3 sequences, around 50% of them seen only once. The sequencing sample was made of blood. The receptors shown here come from a man older than 75 in good health.

CDR3 nucleotide sequence: TGCGCCAGCAGCATAGACAGGGGAAACCAGCCCCAGCATTTT. This translates into CASSIDRGNQPQHF. V is TRBV5-1 and J is TRBJ1-5; 8 bases fit TRBD1. With 4 bases clipped from V and 7 bases from J, the junction kept 7 bases outside the gene matches. CDR1 and CDR2 from the germline V gene are SGHRS and YFSETQ. This CDR3 has 14 amino acids. Full variable domain (missing parts from reference TRBV5-1 and TRBJ1-5): KAGVTQTPRYLIKTRGQQVTLSCSPISGHRSVSWYQQTPGQGLQFLFEYFSETQRNKGNFPGRFSGRQFSNSRSEMNVSTLELGDSALYLCASSIDRGNQPQHFGDGTRLSIL.

In its sample, this clonotype was seen a few times. The junction departs from germline at one end; a sequencing error may be responsible. The chain links TRBV29-1 to TRBJ2-5; D tentatively fits TRBD1 or TRBD2 (7 bases each). Germline V gene sequence: CDR1 SQVTM, CDR2 ANQGSEA. This CDR3 region has 16 residues. CDR3 sequence: CSLEGASGGNSNEQYF. As DNA, the CDR3 is TGCAGCCTTGAGGGGGCTAGCGGCGGCAATTCAAATGAGCAGTACTTC.

The rearrangement joins TRBV11-2 to TRBJ2-6; 9 positions match TRBD1. The germline V gene has CDR1 SGHAT and CDR2 FQNNGV. The CDR3 runs to 20 residues. J gave up 2 bases and V 1 base, and 12 bases lay outside the gene matches. This chain's CDR3 is CASSLAAYGTGTAGANVLTF. The CDR3 coding sequence is TGTGCCAGCAGCTTAGCCGCCTATGGGACAGGGACGGCTGGGGCCAACGTCCTGACTTTC. Full variable domain (outside the CDR3, taken from reference TRBV11-2 and TRBJ2-6): EAGVAQSPRYKIIEKRQSVAFWCNPISGHATLYWYQQILGQGPKLLIQFQNNGVVDDSQLPKDRFSAERLKGVDSTLKIQPAKLEDSAVYLCASSLAAYGTGTAGANVLTFGAGSRLTVL.

V is TRBV5-6 and J is TRBJ1-2; no definite D call. This CDR3 has 15 amino acids. Germline loops: CDR1 SGHDT, CDR2 YYEEEE. V lost 0 bases and J lost 0, with 9 bases in between. CDR3 in amino acids: CASSLVGPTNYGYTF. The CDR3 DNA sequence: TGTGCCAGCAGCTTGGTAGGACCCACTAACTATGGCTACACCTTC.

The chain carries TRBV4-1 and TRBJ2-1, with D perhaps matching TRBD1 (5 bases). Per germline, CDR1 MGHRA and CDR2 YSYEKL. The CDR3 has 15 amino acids. Trimming removed 4 bases at V and 0 bases at J, with 10 bases between. This chain's CDR3 is CASSRNRRSYNEQFF. For the CDR3, the DNA is TGCGCCAGCAGCCGTAACAGGCGCTCCTACAATGAGCAGTTCTTC.